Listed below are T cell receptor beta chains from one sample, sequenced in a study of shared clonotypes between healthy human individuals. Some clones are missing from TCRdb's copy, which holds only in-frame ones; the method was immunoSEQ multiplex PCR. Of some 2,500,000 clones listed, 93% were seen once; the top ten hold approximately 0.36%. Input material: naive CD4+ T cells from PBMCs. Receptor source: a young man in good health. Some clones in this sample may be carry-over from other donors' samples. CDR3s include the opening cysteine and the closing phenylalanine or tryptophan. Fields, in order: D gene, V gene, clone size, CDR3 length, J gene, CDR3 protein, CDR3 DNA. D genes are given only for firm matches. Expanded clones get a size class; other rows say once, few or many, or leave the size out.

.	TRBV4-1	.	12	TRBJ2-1	CASSQDTTEQFF	TGCGCCAGCAGCCAAGATACGACTGAGCAGTTCTTC
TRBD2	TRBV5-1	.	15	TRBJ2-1	CASMELAGSYNEQFF	TGCGCCAGCATGGAATTAGCGGGATCCTACAATGAGCAGTTCTTC
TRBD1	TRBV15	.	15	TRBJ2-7	CATSRAGTATYEQYF	TGTGCCACCAGCAGAGCCGGGACAGCAACCTACGAGCAGTACTTC
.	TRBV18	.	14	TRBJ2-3	CASSPPARPDTQYF	TGTGCCAGCTCACCACCGGCTAGACCAGATACGCAGTATTTT
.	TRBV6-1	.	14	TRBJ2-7	CASSRPTENYEQYF	TGTGCCAGCAGCCGACCAACAGAAAACTACGAGCAGTACTTC
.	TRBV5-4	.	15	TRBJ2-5	CASRNPSAVQETQYF	TGTGCCAGCAGAAATCCTAGCGCTGTACAAGAGACCCAGTACTTC
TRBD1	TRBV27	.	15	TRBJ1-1	CASSLSWTGETEAFF	TGTGCCAGCAGTTTATCGTGGACAGGGGAGACTGAAGCTTTCTTT
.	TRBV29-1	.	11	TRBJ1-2	CSVELPYGYTF	TGCAGCGTTGAGTTGCCCTATGGCTACACCTTC
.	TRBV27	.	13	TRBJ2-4	CATHGGLGNIQYF	TGTGCCACCCACGGGGGGCTTGGAAACATTCAGTACTTC
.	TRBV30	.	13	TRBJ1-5	CAWSVLGSQPQHF	TGTGCCTGGAGTGTACTTGGTAGCCAGCCCCAGCATTTT
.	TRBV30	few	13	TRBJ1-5	CAWSGSWDQPQHF	TGTGCCTGGAGTGGAAGTTGGGATCAGCCCCAGCATTTT
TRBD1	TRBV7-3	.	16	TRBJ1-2	CASSLGGGTGYRGYTF	TGTGCCAGCAGCTTAGGAGGCGGGACAGGGTATCGTGGCTACACCTTC
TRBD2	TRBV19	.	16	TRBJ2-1	CASRRAGGSSYNEQFF	TGTGCCAGCCGACGGGCGGGCGGGAGCTCCTACAATGAGCAGTTCTTC
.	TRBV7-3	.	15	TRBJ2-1	CASSLVSMGYNEQFF	TGTGCCAGCAGCTTAGTTTCAATGGGATACAATGAGCAGTTCTTC
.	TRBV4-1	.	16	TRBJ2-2	CASSPARTANTGELFF	TGCGCCAGCAGCCCGGCTCGGACTGCAAACACCGGGGAGCTGTTTTTT
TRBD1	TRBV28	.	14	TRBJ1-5	CASSPGGPNQPQHF	TGTGCCAGCAGCCCAGGGGGCCCAAATCAGCCCCAGCATTTT
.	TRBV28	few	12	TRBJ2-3	CASRASTDTQYF	TGTGCCAGCAGGGCTAGCACAGATACGCAGTATTTT
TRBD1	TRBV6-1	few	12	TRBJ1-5	CAGGRGNGPQHF	TGTGCCGGGGGCAGGGGGAACGGGCCCCAGCATTTT
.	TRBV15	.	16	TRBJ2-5	CATSRGGRNVKETQYF	TGTGCCACCAGCAGAGGAGGCAGGAATGTAAAAGAGACCCAGTACTTC
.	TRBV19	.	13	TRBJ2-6	CASSGSGANVLTF	TGTGCCAGTAGCGGGAGTGGGGCCAACGTCCTGACTTTC
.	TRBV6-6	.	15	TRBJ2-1	CASRDGPQTHNEQFF	TGTGCCAGCAGGGACGGGCCCCAGACCCACAATGAGCAGTTCTTC
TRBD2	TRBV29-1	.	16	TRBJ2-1	CSVEVGTSGNYNEQFF	TGCAGCGTTGAGGTCGGGACTAGCGGGAATTACAATGAGCAGTTCTTC
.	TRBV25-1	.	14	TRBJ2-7	CASVSGGPTYEQYF	TGTGCCAGCGTCTCCGGGGGTCCGACCTACGAGCAGTACTTC
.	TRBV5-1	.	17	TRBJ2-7	CASSPEGYPGTRLEQYF	TGCGCCAGCAGCCCCGAGGGGTACCCAGGTACGCGACTTGAGCAGTACTTC
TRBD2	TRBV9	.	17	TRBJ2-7	CASSRTSGSQPSGEQYF	TGTGCCAGCAGCCGGACTAGCGGGAGCCAGCCCTCGGGGGAGCAGTACTTC
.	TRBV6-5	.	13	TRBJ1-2	CASSYQGWGGYTF	TGTGCCAGCAGTTACCAGGGCTGGGGTGGCTACACCTTC
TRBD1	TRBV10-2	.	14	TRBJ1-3	CASSETGVGNTIYF	TGCGCCAGCAGTGAAACAGGGGTAGGAAACACCATATATTTT
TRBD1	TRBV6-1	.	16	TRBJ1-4	CASSEAATGVNEKLFF	TGTGCCAGCAGTGAAGCCGCGACAGGGGTGAACGAAAAACTGTTTTTT
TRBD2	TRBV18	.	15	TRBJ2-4	CASSQGLAGLNIQYF	TGTGCCAGCTCACAAGGACTAGCGGGCCTCAACATTCAGTACTTC
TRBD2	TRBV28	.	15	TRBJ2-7	CASSLLGTSVYEQYF	TGTGCCAGCAGTTTATTGGGGACTAGCGTCTACGAGCAGTACTTC
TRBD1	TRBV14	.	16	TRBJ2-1	CASSGGQGSSYNEQFF	TGTGCCAGCAGCGGCGGACAGGGAAGCTCCTACAATGAGCAGTTCTTC
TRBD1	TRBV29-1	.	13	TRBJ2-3	CSSDRGVTDTQYF	TGCAGCTCGGACAGGGGAGTCACAGATACGCAGTATTTT
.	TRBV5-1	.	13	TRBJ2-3	CASSASGTDTQYF	TGCGCCAGCAGCGCGTCAGGGACAGATACGCAGTATTTT